The text below deals with one T cell receptor (beta chain). Its antigen remains unknown. This entry comes from a study of T cell repertoires in cytomegalovirus infection. For the study at large: Indications of both CMV infection and matching HLA type were provided by public TCR beta signatures.

Trimming took 10 bases from V and 0 from J, leaving 19 bases between them. The CDR3 has 15 amino acids. Germline V gene sequence: CDR1 MNHEY, CDR2 SVGAGI. From the reads, TCRdb called clonotypes with MiXCR, one entry per CDR3 protein. The profile covers 900,000 to 950,000 distinct CDR3 sequences, with about a third appearing a single time and about an eighth taken by the ten largest. The V call is TRBV6-5, the J call TRBJ2-7, with D perhaps matching TRBD1 (5 bases). The sample in question was cultured CD8+ T cells from PBMCs, obtained from culture after CMV antigen stimulation. This receptor was taken from a human donor in good health (CMV status not recorded). Some clones in this sample may be carry-over from other donors' samples. The CDR3 spells CATTSGYSSSYEQYF. CDR3 DNA sequence: TGTGCCACCACCTCAGGGTATTCCTCCTCCTACGAGCAGTACTTC.